A single sample is the source of the 16 T cell receptor beta chains below, sequenced in a study of blood T cell repertoires in COVID-19. Produced via immunoSEQ multiplex PCR; TCRdb's table is partial and in-frame only. The table shows fewer than 250,000 clones, with around 92% occurring only once. Specimen: peripheral blood. The receptors here all came from a young man with acute or convalescent COVID-19.

V gene TRBV6-5 combines with J gene TRBJ1-1; D is possibly TRBD1 (5 bases). The CDR3 is 13 residues long. The ends were cut back, 5 bases at V and 1 base at J, with 8 bases in the middle. The germline gives CDR1 MNHEY, CDR2 SVGAGI. CDR3 amino acids: CASSQGRNTEAFF. In nucleotides, the CDR3 is TGTGCCAGCAGTCAGGGTCGGAACACTGAAGCTTTCTTT.

The count of this clone is one. The rearrangement uses TRBV5-1 and TRBJ1-2, with 10 bases aligning to TRBD1. In germline, CDR1 is SGHRS, CDR2 YFSETQ. J was trimmed by 3 bases and V by 4 bases; bases with no gene match: 3. CDR3 length: 14 amino acids. The CDR3 loop is CASSRGTGDYGYTF. The CDR3 nucleotides are TGCGCCAGCAGCCGAGGGACAGGGGACTATGGCTACACCTTC. The variable domain in full, with the rest retrieved from reference TRBV5-1 and TRBJ1-2, is KAGVTQTPRYLIKTRGQQVTLSCSPISGHRSVSWYQQTPGQGLQFLFEYFSETQRNKGNFPGRFSGRQFSNSRSEMNVSTLELGDSALYLCASSRGTGDYGYTFGSGTRLTVV.

J is TRBJ2-5 and V is TRBV5-1; D call uncertain. With 2 bases removed from V and 4 bases from J, the gap between germline ends came to 15 bases. Germline V gives CDR1 SGHRS, CDR2 YFSETQ. The CDR3 has 15 residues. CDR3 region: CASSLLPPPTETQYF. The CDR3 bases are TGCGCCAGCAGCTTACTGCCCCCCCCTACAGAGACCCAGTACTTC.

V gene TRBV19 combines with J gene TRBJ1-2, with a tentative D call TRBD1 (6 bases). V gave up 6 bases and J gave up 12 bases, with 23 bases separating them. The CDR3 extends over 14 amino acids. Germline V gives CDR1 LNHDA, CDR2 SQIVND (reference sequence). In DNA, the CDR3 is TGTGCCAGTAGGCCCGATACAGGGTTTCGTTTCCACACCTTC. It encodes CASRPDTGFRFHTF. Using reference TRBV19 and TRBJ1-2 for the parts outside the CDR3, the full variable domain is DGGITQSPKYLFRKEGQNVTLSCEQNLNHDAMYWYRQDPGQGLRLIYYSQIVNDFQKGDIAEGYSVSREKKESFPLTVTSAQKNPTAFYLCASRPDTGFRFHTFGSGTRLTVV.

Notes on this clone: The sample holds other DNA sequences that translate to the same CDR3. V usage is TRBV30 and J usage is TRBJ1-3; weak D call: TRBD1 (5 bases). Deletions cut 0 bases from V and 4 bases from J, with 10 bases between. Germline loops: CDR1 GTSNPN, CDR2 SVGIG (reference sequence). The CDR3 contains 14 residues. CDR3 region: CAWSVRGSGNTIYF. CDR3 nucleotide sequence: TGTGCCTGGAGTGTACGGGGGTCAGGAAACACCATATATTTT.

The rearrangement links TRBV5-8 to TRBJ2-5; 9 nucleotides agree with TRBD1. The CDR3 covers 13 residues. Germline loops: CDR1 SGHTS, CDR2 YDEGEE. Trimming removed 8 bases from V and 4 bases from J; junction bases left unmatched: 6. CDR3 amino acids: CASRTGGGETQYF. The DNA for the CDR3 is TGTGCCAGTCGCACAGGGGGCGGAGAGACCCAGTACTTC. Drawing the rest from reference TRBV5-8 and TRBJ2-5, the complete variable domain is EAGVTQSPTHLIKTRGQQATLRCSPISGHTSVYWYQQALGLGLQFLLWYDEGEERNRGNFPPRFSGRQFPNYSSELNVNALELEDSALYLCASRTGGGETQYFGPGTRLLVL.

The V and J genes are TRBV7-9 and TRBJ2-5; a weak D match, TRBD2 (6 bases). V was cut by 4 bases and J by 8 bases, with 11 bases left in between. Germline CDR1 reads SEHNR; CDR2 reads FQNEAQ (reference sequence). This CDR3 has 12 residues. The CDR3 region has the DNA TGTGCCAGCAGCTCGGACTATCGAACCCAGTACTTC. It translates to CASSSDYRTQYF.

The chain couples TRBV20-1 to TRBJ1-3; D not resolved. V lost 3 bases to trimming and J lost 3 bases, with 24 bases between them. This CDR3 has 18 amino acids. Germline V gives CDR1 DFQATT, CDR2 SNEGSKA (reference sequence). The CDR3 reads CSASLYRGEGKNGNTIYF. CDR3 sequence (DNA): TGCAGTGCTAGTCTCTATCGTGGGGAGGGAAAAAATGGAAACACCATATATTTT.

The rearrangement uses TRBV5-1 and TRBJ1-1; possibly TRBD1 for D (5 bases). The germline gives CDR1 SGHRS, CDR2 YFSETQ. The CDR3 extends over 11 amino acids. V lost 3 bases and J lost 6, with 6 bases in between. CDR3 sequence reads: CASSWGAEAFF. CDR3 coding DNA: TGCGCCAGCAGCTGGGGGGCTGAAGCTTTCTTT. The full variable domain, rest sourced from reference TRBV5-1 and TRBJ1-1, is KAGVTQTPRYLIKTRGQQVTLSCSPISGHRSVSWYQQTPGQGLQFLFEYFSETQRNKGNFPGRFSGRQFSNSRSEMNVSTLELGDSALYLCASSWGAEAFFGQGTRLTVV.

The V gene is TRBV28, the J gene TRBJ2-1; D possibly corresponds to TRBD1 (5 bases). The CDR3 is made up of 15 amino acids. Trimming removed 3 bases at V and 2 bases at J, with 11 bases between. CDR1 is MDHEN and CDR2 is SYDVKM in the germline V gene. In DNA, the CDR3 is TGTGCCAGCAGTTTTAACAGGAACCCCTACAATGAGCAGTTCTTC. Residues: CASSFNRNPYNEQFF.

This sequence joins TRBV30 and TRBJ2-6; D call uncertain. Germline CDR1 reads GTSNPN; CDR2 reads SVGIG (reference sequence). Trimming took 4 bases from V and 0 from J, leaving 13 bases between them. This CDR3 has 16 amino acids. The DNA of the CDR3 is TGTGCCTGGAAGAGGCCGATCGGCTCTGGGGCCAACGTCCTGACTTTC. This gives the protein CAWKRPIGSGANVLTF.

The chain is built from TRBV3-1 (or the pseudogene TRBV3-2) and TRBJ1-1; D possibly corresponds to TRBD1 (5 bases). The V end lost 4 bases, the J end lost 6 bases, and 12 bases lay between the germline ends. Germline CDR1 is LGHDT and CDR2 is YNNKEL (reference sequence). This CDR3 has 13 residues. CDR3 nucleotide sequence: TGTGCCAGCAGCCCCCAGGGATGGCCTGAAGCTTTCTTT. Amino acids: CASSPQGWPEAFF.

The V gene is TRBV5-1, the J gene TRBJ2-7; D unresolved. The CDR3 sequence is 13 residues long. Per the germline V gene, CDR1 is SGHRS and CDR2 is YFSETQ. V lost 3 bases to trimming and J lost 5 bases, with 12 bases between them. CDR3 residues: CASSSWLRDEQYF. DNA for the CDR3: TGCGCCAGCAGCTCTTGGCTCCGGGACGAGCAGTACTTC.

The table lists this clone with a count of one. This sequence joins TRBV10-3 and TRBJ2-1; D unresolved. V shed 3 bases and J shed 5 bases, with 5 bases lying between them. The CDR3 runs 12 residues. CDR1 and CDR2 from the germline V gene are ENHRY and SYGVKD. The CDR3 bases are TGTGCCATCAGTGACCGGGACAATGAGCAGTTCTTC. Its protein product is CAISDRDNEQFF.

The chain couples TRBV2 to TRBJ2-3; 12 nucleotides line up with TRBD2. V shed 5 bases and J 4 bases; nucleotides not matched to a gene: 4. Germline V gene data show CDR1 as SNHLY and CDR2 as FYNNEI. The CDR3 contains 15 residues. CDR3 sequence reads: CASSPRTSGADTQYF. As DNA, the CDR3 is TGTGCCAGCAGTCCCCGGACTAGCGGGGCAGATACGCAGTATTTT.

CDR3 sequence reads: CASTPLESSGVTLHF. The CDR3 coding sequence is TGTGCCAGCACCCCCCTTGAAAGTTCGGGAGTCACCCTCCACTTT. V gene TRBV11-2 combines with J gene TRBJ1-6; D unclear. Germline V gives CDR1 SGHAT, CDR2 FQNNGV. This CDR3 comprises 15 residues. V lost 7 bases and J 14 bases, leaving 24 bases between the germline ends.